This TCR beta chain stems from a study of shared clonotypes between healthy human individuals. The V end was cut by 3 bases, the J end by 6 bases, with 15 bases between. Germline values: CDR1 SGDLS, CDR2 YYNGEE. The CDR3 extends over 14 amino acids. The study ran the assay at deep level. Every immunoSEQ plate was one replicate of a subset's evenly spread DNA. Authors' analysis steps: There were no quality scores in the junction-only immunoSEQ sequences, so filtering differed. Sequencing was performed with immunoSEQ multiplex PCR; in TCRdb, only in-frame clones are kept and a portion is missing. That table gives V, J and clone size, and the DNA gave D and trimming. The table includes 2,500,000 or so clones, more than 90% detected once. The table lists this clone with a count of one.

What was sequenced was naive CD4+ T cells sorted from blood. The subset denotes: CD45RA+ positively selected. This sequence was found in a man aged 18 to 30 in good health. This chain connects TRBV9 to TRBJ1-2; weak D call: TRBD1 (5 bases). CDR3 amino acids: CASSAYPGSDGYTF. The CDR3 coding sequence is TGTGCCAGCAGCGCCTATCCAGGGTCGGATGGCTACACCTTC.